The clone carrying this T cell receptor beta chain was recorded many times. Its specificity is not known. The data stem from a study of CD8 T cells in ankylosing spondylitis. Germline CDR1 reads MGHRA; CDR2 reads YSYEKL. Trimming removed 0 bases at V and 6 bases at J, with 8 bases between. The CDR3 is 14 amino acids. Study findings and constraints: It was reported that disease-linked clones were significantly enriched in matched ankylosing spondylitis synovial fluid.

From the 5' RACE reads, TCRdb called clonotypes with MiXCR, one entry per CDR3 protein. The sample lists approximately 25,000 distinct CDR3 sequences, roughly a sixth occurring once. The clonotype comes from a male donor with ankylosing spondylitis or in good health (not recorded which). The rearrangement uses TRBV4-1 and TRBJ2-2; D gene ambiguous. Sequenced: blood. CDR3 nucleotides: TGCGCCAGCAGCCAAGATGGGCGTCCCGGGGAGCTGTTTTTT. It encodes CASSQDGRPGELFF.